This entry lists 18 T cell receptor beta chains sequenced from one sample in a study of tumor-infiltrating lymphocytes in primary liver carcinoma. Unsorted bulk tissue of about 20-32 mg yielded co-extracted RNA and DNA. A primer matching the constant region was used to make TCR beta cDNA from 500 to 650 ng of total RNA. Libraries of TCR beta came from three nested multiplex PCR rounds with slightly modified ARM-PCR. For approximately 10 cycles apiece, the opening two PCR rounds ran with TRBV1-TRBV30 forward primers and a C-beta reverse primer. TCRdb independently ran MiXCR on the multiplex PCR reads; one entry per CDR3 protein. The sample records about 110,000 distinct CDR3 sequences, around 80% being singletons. The sequenced sample was liver tumor tissue from sampling region 3. Stated subset: tumor region T3, left-lateral pole. All receptors come from a man aged 35-49 years with primary liver carcinoma and hepatitis B virus infection.

Worth noting for this clonotype: Sequence at one end of the junction differs from germline and may be a read error. J is TRBJ2-2 and V is TRBV10-1, with TRBD2 identical over 7 bases. The germline V gene encodes CDR1 WNHNN and CDR2 SYGVQD (reference sequence). This CDR3 is built from 14 residues. The CDR3 sequence is CATRASGIVGELLF. The CDR3 nucleotides read TGCGCCACTAGGGCCAGCGGGATCGTCGGGGAGCTGTTATTT.

A note on this clonotype: The junction shows a germline mismatch at one end, possibly a read error. The J gene is TRBJ2-4, the V gene TRBV11-1; TRBD2 aligns across 12 bases. Germline loops: CDR1 SGHAT, CDR2 FQDESV (reference sequence). The CDR3 totals 17 residues. This CDR3 is CVSSFPWTSGTKDIEYF. The CDR3 coding sequence is TGTGTCAGCAGCTTTCCCTGGACTAGCGGGACCAAAGACATTGAGTACTTC.

As regards this clonotype: An end of the junction does not agree with germline; a read error may underlie this. This chain's CDR3 is CARSLDGRPNEKLFF. The CDR3 nucleotides read TGCGCCCGCAGCCTGGATGGCCGACCGAATGAAAAACTGTTTTTT. The rearrangement joins TRBV5-1 to TRBJ1-4; no firm D call. Germline CDR1 is SGHRS and CDR2 is YFSETQ. The CDR3 covers 15 residues.

CDR3 protein: CASSPGEGDYGQYF. CDR3 coding DNA: TGTGCCAGCAGCCCTGGAGAGGGGGACTACGGGCAATACTTC. The rearrangement joins TRBV11-3 to TRBJ2-7; possibly TRBD2 for D (7 bases). The CDR3 covers 14 residues. The germline V gene encodes CDR1 SGHNT and CDR2 YENEEA. V gave up 5 bases and J gave up 13 bases, with 24 bases separating them.

A remark on this clonotype: This may stem from a read error, because a much larger clone lies one nucleotide away. Since the CDR3 does not end with the conserved phenylalanine or tryptophan, this likely comes from a read error. The chain uses TRBV5-1 and TRBJ2-5, with 14 bases identical to TRBD2. The J call could be wrong; TRBJ2-1 is a better fit for the DNA end. The length of the CDR3 is 15 residues. The germline V gene has CDR1 SGHRS and CDR2 YFSETQ. CDR3 coding DNA: TGCGCCAGCAGCCAGGGACTAGCGGGAGTAAGTGAGCAGTTCTCC. This translates into CASSQGLAGVSEQFS.

On this clonotype: The junction shows a germline mismatch at one end, possibly a read error. V and J are TRBV28 and TRBJ2-3, with a possible D match to TRBD2 (8 bases). The CDR3 loop spans 14 amino acids. Germline assignment: CDR1 MDHEN and CDR2 SYDVKM. CDR3 nucleotides: TGTGCCAGAGTGTATCGGGGGGGGACAGATACACAGTATTTT. Translation gives CARVYRGGTDTQYF.

A word on this clonotype: Its ends do not fully match the called genes, so a read error is possible. The chain has TRBV28 and TRBJ2-5, with D possibly being TRBD1 (6 bases). The germline gives CDR1 MDHEN, CDR2 SYDVKM. The CDR3 length is 13 residues. In DNA, the CDR3 is TGTGCCAACAGTGGACAGCTTCTAGAGACCCAGTACTTC. Translation: CANSGQLLETQYF.

The rearrangement uses TRBV7-9 and TRBJ1-2; D is possibly TRBD1 (5 bases). Per germline, CDR1 SEHNR and CDR2 FQNEAQ (reference sequence). The V end lost 5 bases, the J end lost 7 bases, and 17 bases lay between the germline ends. This CDR3 contains 14 residues. The CDR3 protein is CASSTPGGELGYTF. The CDR3 DNA is TGTGCCAGCAGCACACCTGGGGGAGAGCTTGGCTACACCTTC.

The rearrangement joins TRBV6-2 or TRBV6-3 to TRBJ2-7; D is unresolved. In germline, CDR1 is MNHEY, CDR2 SVGEGT. V was clipped by 6 bases and J by 6 bases, with 18 bases between them. This CDR3 contains 14 residues. The CDR3 sequence is CASSLRDKAPEQYF. The CDR3 DNA is TGTGCCAGCAGCCTCCGCGACAAGGCCCCCGAGCAGTACTTC.

A note on this clonotype: The CDR3 does not end in the conserved phenylalanine or tryptophan, so this is likely a read error. This sequence joins TRBV29-1 and TRBJ1-1, with unresolved D. The CDR3 runs 11 residues. The germline V gene has CDR1 SQVTM and CDR2 ANQGSEA. CDR3 protein: CSDIENAEAFV. CDR3 nucleotide sequence: TGCAGCGATATCGAGAACGCTGAAGCTTTCGTT.

Comment on this clonotype: At one boundary the junction diverges from the germline segment, which might be a read error. The J gene is TRBJ2-1, the V gene TRBV6-1, with D perhaps matching TRBD2 (6 bases). The CDR3 is 14 residues long. Germline V CDR1 and CDR2: MNHNS, SASEGT. The CDR3 bases are TGTGCCCGCATCCTCCTTGTGGAAGGCGGGGAGCAGCTCTTC. Its translation: CARILLVEGGEQLF.

This clonotype appeared many times. A much bigger clone sits one base away, suggesting this may be a read error. The V and J genes are TRBV10-3 and TRBJ1-1; D may be TRBD1 (6 bases). The CDR3 loop spans 14 amino acids. The V gene's germline CDR1 is ENHRY and CDR2 SYGVKD. The CDR3 loop is CAIQGGGVNTVAFF. The CDR3 DNA follows: TGTGCCATCCAAGGGGGAGGAGTGAACACTGTAGCTTTCTTT.

As to this clonotype: At one end the junction does not follow the germline gene, possibly because of a read error. Here the CDR3 reads CATSLDSGETNTNTQYF. The CDR3 coding sequence is TGTGCCACCAGCTTAGATTCGGGGGAGACTAACACAAATACGCAGTATTTT. This sequence joins TRBV11-2 and TRBJ2-3; possibly TRBD2 for D (6 bases). The CDR3 totals 17 residues. Germline V gene sequence: CDR1 SGHAT, CDR2 FQNNGV.

This clonotype occurred once. Germline and junction disagree at one end, which may indicate a read error. This chain links TRBV5-4 with TRBJ2-1; no reliable D call. Germline CDR1 is SGHNT and CDR2 is YYREEE (reference sequence). CDR3 size: 13 residues. CDR3 amino acids: CTSSLRQYNEQFF. Here the CDR3 DNA reads TGTACCAGCAGCTTGCGGCAGTACAATGAGCAGTTCTTC.

With respect to this clonotype: Sequence at one end of the junction differs from germline and may be a read error. The chain recombines TRBV12-3 or TRBV12-4 with TRBJ1-2; D is possibly TRBD1 (6 bases). The CDR3 consists of 15 residues. CDR3 amino acids: CASSFGQGLDYGHTF. CDR3 in DNA: TGTGCCAGCAGTTTCGGGCAGGGGCTCGACTATGGCCACACCTTC.

In regard to this clonotype: At one end, the junction sequence differs from germline, possibly due to a read error. The CDR3 nucleotides are TGTGTCAGCATCCCCGGGGAGACCCAGTACTTC. It specifies CVSIPGETQYF. This sequence joins TRBV7-8 and TRBJ2-5; D is ambiguous. The germline V gene has CDR1 SGHVS and CDR2 FQNEAQ. The CDR3 is 11 amino acids.

Points on this clonotype: At one end the junction does not follow the germline gene, possibly because of a read error. This rearrangement joins TRBV5-1 to TRBJ1-1; the D gene is possibly TRBD1 (5 bases). Germline V gene data show CDR1 as SGHRS and CDR2 as YFSETQ. CDR3 length equals 15 residues. The DNA for the CDR3 is TGCGCCAGCAGCTTGGCCGGAGGGGCGAGGACTGAAGCTATCTTT. As protein: CASSLAGGARTEAIF.

Concerning this clonotype itself: A junction end diverges from the germline sequence, so it may reflect a read error. The chain couples TRBV6-2 or TRBV6-3 to TRBJ2-7, with 7 bases identical to TRBD2. The CDR3 is 17 residues long. Germline CDR1 is MNHEY and CDR2 is SVGEGT. The CDR3 DNA is TGTGCCAGCTGTAGTGGGAGGGAAGGAGATCTCTCCCACGAGCAGTACTTC. Its translation is CASCSGREGDLSHEQYF.